Below are 17 T cell receptor beta chains sequenced from a single sample in a study of CD8+CD57+ T cells in acquired aplastic anemia. Investigators profiled TCR beta VDJ and CDR3 from genomic DNA template. TCRdb re-called the reads through MiXCR, storing one row per CDR3 protein. This table has about 190,000 distinct CDR3 sequences, over 60% appearing once. Sequenced input: sorted CD4+, CD8+, or CD8+CD57+ T cells (not recorded which) from PBMCs. These receptor sequences come from a human donor with severe aplastic anemia or a healthy control (not recorded which).

This clonotype was counted between two and nine times. The chain links TRBV20-1 to TRBJ1-6; D remains ambiguous. The CDR3 totals 14 residues. Between the trimmed V and J ends, which lost 4 bases and 4 bases, there was a span of 11 bases. Germline V gene lookup returns CDR1 DFQATT and CDR2 SNEGSKA (reference sequence). The CDR3 loop is CSAKSEGYNSPLHF. The CDR3 coding sequence is TGCAGTGCTAAATCCGAGGGATATAATTCACCCCTCCACTTT.

The rearrangement links TRBV10-3 to TRBJ2-3; D is perhaps TRBD1 (5 bases). Trimming cost V 6 bases and J 0 bases, with 13 bases left between them. The CDR3 covers 15 residues. The germline V gene has CDR1 ENHRY and CDR2 SYGVKD. CDR3 sequence: CAIRGNRQSTDTQYF. The CDR3 nucleotides read TGTGCCATCAGGGGAAACCGACAGAGCACAGATACGCAGTATTTT.

Turning to this clonotype: A much larger clone lies a single base off, so this may be a read error. The rearrangement links TRBV5-1 to TRBJ2-7, with 10 bases that match TRBD2. Germline-derived CDR1 and CDR2 are SGHRS and YFSETQ. The CDR3 has 16 residues. The CDR3 region is CASSGPLAGDSHEQYF. The CDR3 DNA reads TGCGCCAGCAGCGGACCTCTAGCGGGGGACTCCCACGAGCAGTACTTC.

The J gene is TRBJ2-3, the V gene TRBV7-3, with 10 bases matching TRBD2. V was pared by 4 bases and J by 2 bases, with 6 bases of the junction left unmatched. The germline V gene has CDR1 SGHTA and CDR2 FQGTGA. This CDR3 region has 16 residues. The CDR3 bases are TGTGCCAGCAGCTCAGATAGCGGGGGGTACACAGATACGCAGTATTTT. Translation: CASSSDSGGYTDTQYF.

The rearrangement uses TRBV7-6 and TRBJ2-5; 10 nucleotides line up with TRBD2. Germline V gene data show CDR1 as SGHVS and CDR2 as FNYEAQ. V was pared by 5 bases and J by 5 bases, with 8 bases of the junction left unmatched. This CDR3 spans 15 amino acids. Written as DNA, the CDR3 is TGTGCCAGCAGCACAAGCGGGGGGGCCGGGGAGACCCAGTACTTC. Translated: CASSTSGGAGETQYF.

The chain uses TRBV11-2 and TRBJ2-1; 9 bases agree with TRBD1. The CDR3 is made up of 15 amino acids. V dropped 4 bases and J dropped 8; count of bases not matched to a gene: 9. Looked up from germline, CDR1 is SGHAT and CDR2 is FQNNGV. CDR3 in DNA: TGTGCCAGCAGCTCAACCTATACAGGGGGCGATGAGCAGTTCTTC. Translation: CASSSTYTGGDEQFF.

V and J are TRBV12-3 or TRBV12-4 and TRBJ2-7; 13 nucleotides agree with TRBD2. This CDR3 comprises 16 residues. Trimming removed 5 bases from V and 6 bases from J; junction bases left unmatched: 10. CDR3 amino acids: CASSLRTSGSFFEQYF. The CDR3 bases are TGTGCCAGCAGTCTTCGGACTAGCGGGAGCTTTTTCGAGCAGTACTTC.

The rearrangement uses TRBV24-1 and TRBJ2-2; a weak D match, TRBD2 (6 bases). Trimming removed 3 bases at V and 0 bases at J, with 10 bases between. The CDR3 has 16 amino acids. Germline V CDR1 and CDR2: KGHDR, SFDVKD. The CDR3, as DNA: TGTGCCACCAGTGATCCCGCGGGACCGAACACCGGGGAGCTGTTTTTT. This translates into CATSDPAGPNTGELFF.

V and J are TRBV29-1 and TRBJ1-1, with D possibly TRBD1 on 6 matching bases. V was shortened by 6 bases and J by 4 bases, with 12 bases between the two germline ends. The germline gives CDR1 SQVTM, CDR2 ANQGSEA. The CDR3 is 12 amino acids. The CDR3 sequence: CSVKRGATEAFF. The CDR3, as DNA: TGCAGCGTCAAAAGGGGGGCCACTGAAGCTTTCTTT.

The chain joins TRBV7-9 to TRBJ2-1; 8 positions match TRBD1. This CDR3 has 14 amino acids. Germline values: CDR1 SEHNR, CDR2 FQNEAQ (reference sequence). V was clipped by 5 bases and J by 9 bases; unmatched bases: 9. The CDR3 sequence: CASSIPTGELEQFF. CDR3 sequence (DNA): TGTGCCAGCAGCATACCGACAGGGGAGCTTGAGCAGTTCTTC. Drawing the rest from reference TRBV7-9 and TRBJ2-1, the complete variable domain is DTGVSQNPRHKITKRGQNVTFRCDPISEHNRLYWYRQTLGQGPEFLTYFQNEAQLEKSRLLSDRFSAERPKGSFSTLEIQRTEQGDSAMYLCASSIPTGELEQFFGPGTRLTVL.

This chain links TRBV7-2 with TRBJ2-3; 9 bases match TRBD2. CDR1 is SGHTA, CDR2 FQGNSA, per germline. CDR3 size: 16 residues. With V trimmed by 5 bases and J by 6 bases, 12 bases remained unmatched. CDR3: CASSVRLAEYDDTQYF. In DNA, the CDR3 is TGTGCCAGCAGCGTGCGACTAGCGGAATATGACGATACGCAGTATTTT.

As regards this clonotype: A clone one base away is much larger, so this may be a read error. The V call is TRBV2, the J call TRBJ2-7, with 8 bases identical to TRBD1. Looked up from germline, CDR1 is SNHLY and CDR2 is FYNNEI. CDR3 length equals 14 residues. The CDR3 sequence: CASKTGDGSYEHYF. DNA of the CDR3: TGTGCCAGCAAGACAGGGGACGGGTCCTACGAGCATTACTTC.

The CDR3 spells CSARVGDTEAFF. DNA of the CDR3: TGCAGTGCTAGAGTGGGTGACACTGAAGCTTTCTTT. The rearrangement links TRBV20-1 to TRBJ1-1; D gene uncertain. The germline gives CDR1 DFQATT, CDR2 SNEGSKA (reference sequence). V was clipped by 1 base and J by 3 bases, with 6 bases between them. This CDR3 spans 12 amino acids.

CDR3 nucleotide sequence: TGCAGCGTCTTACTAGCGGGGGGGAGGAAGCGCGGCAATACGCAGTATTTT. Protein: CSVLLAGGRKRGNTQYF. V gene TRBV29-1 combines with J gene TRBJ2-3; the match to TRBD2 covers 13 bases. This CDR3 region has 17 residues. V shed 6 bases and J 7 bases; nucleotides not matched to a gene: 16. Per germline, CDR1 SQVTM and CDR2 ANQGSEA.

V is TRBV5-1 and J is TRBJ2-3; D possibly corresponds to TRBD1 (6 bases). The germline gives CDR1 SGHRS, CDR2 YFSETQ. The V end was cut by 2 bases, the J end by 5 bases, with 12 bases between. The CDR3 runs to 14 residues. The CDR3 bases are TGCGCCAGCAGCTTACAGGGTAGGCTAGATACGCAGTATTTT. Residues: CASSLQGRLDTQYF.

Ten or more counts support this clonotype. This chain connects TRBV7-9 to TRBJ2-7, with D unclear. Per the germline V gene, CDR1 is SEHNR and CDR2 is FQNEAQ (reference sequence). Trimming took 5 bases from V and 3 from J, leaving 11 bases between them. The CDR3 loop spans 13 amino acids. The CDR3 protein is CASSHGEIYEQYF. The CDR3 DNA sequence: TGTGCCAGCAGCCATGGGGAAATCTACGAGCAGTACTTC.

The chain combines TRBV19 with TRBJ2-2; possibly TRBD1 or TRBD2 for D (6 bases each). V gave up 7 bases and J gave up 4 bases, with 10 bases separating them. Germline V gene lookup returns CDR1 LNHDA and CDR2 SQIVND (reference sequence). This CDR3 region has 13 residues. The CDR3 region has the DNA TGTGCCAGTAAACAGGGAGGCACCGGGGAGCTGTTTTTT. Translating gives CASKQGGTGELFF.